This TCR beta chain originates from a study of cytomegalovirus exposure and HLA in healthy donors. Germline V gene lookup returns CDR1 MNHEY and CDR2 SVGAGI. The CDR3 runs 13 residues. V trimming: 2 bases; J trimming: 5 bases; junction bases outside the gene matches: 2. Study-wide findings and caveats: In a later analysis, TCR beta V- and J-gene trimming showed a link to a missense DCLRE1C variant. It was confirmed in vitro that a few of the CMV-associated chains were specific for CMV antigens. Reported results showed that the classifier diagnosed cytomegalovirus status with high specificity and sensitivity.

To note about this clone: Its specificity is unknown.

PCR involved 60 Vbeta and 13 Jbeta primers. Sequencing used immunoSEQ multiplex PCR; TCRdb keeps in-frame clones, though not all of them. Altogether about 150,000 clones are present, roughly four fifths being singletons, with the ten largest covering less than 2%. The source material was PBMCs. This receptor was taken from a man aged 40-49 years in good health and CMV-seronegative. The chain recombines TRBV6-5 with TRBJ1-1; TRBD1 agrees at 7 bases. The CDR3: CASSYQGGTEAFF. The CDR3 bases are TGTGCCAGCAGTTACCAGGGGGGAACTGAAGCTTTCTTT.